A single sample is the source of the 11 T cell receptor beta chains below, sequenced in a study of T cells in Graves' hyperthyroidism and ophthalmopathy. RNA transcripts provided the source from which TCR beta CDR3 regions were amplified. The HTBI primer set was used in a first-round RT-PCR of the TCR CDR3. TCRdb redid the calling of the multiplex PCR reads with MiXCR, one entry per CDR3 protein. This sample has around 450,000 distinct CDR3 sequences; around a sixth occur once, and the top ten carry over 12%. Sequences were obtained from blood. The receptors derive from a woman younger than 30 with Graves' hyperthyroidism.

This clonotype was counted only a few times. The chain is built from TRBV27 and TRBJ1-2, with D unclear. This CDR3 contains 13 residues. CDR1 and CDR2 (germline): MNHEY, SMNVEV (reference sequence). V lost 6 bases, J lost 6 bases, and 14 bases lay in between. CDR3 sequence: CASSPGSPHGYTF. DNA for the CDR3: TGTGCCAGCAGCCCCGGGTCACCGCATGGCTACACCTTC.

This clonotype was counted many times. The genes are TRBV2 and TRBJ1-3; D is ambiguous. The CDR3 is made up of 12 amino acids. Germline CDR1 reads SNHLY; CDR2 reads FYNNEI. The V and J ends lost 0 bases and 4 bases respectively, with 1 base between them. The CDR3 region has the DNA TGTGCCAGCAGTGAAGCGGGAAACACCATATATTTT. Its translation is CASSEAGNTIYF.

The J gene is TRBJ2-1, the V gene TRBV9; 8 bases align to TRBD2. V shed 4 bases, J shed 9 bases, and the junction held 18 bases outside the gene matches. This CDR3 has 17 amino acids. Per the germline V gene, CDR1 is SGDLS and CDR2 is YYNGEE. For the CDR3, the DNA is TGTGCCAGCAGCACCGCGGGGGGAGCGGGGCAGTCAGGTGAGCAGTTCTTC. This codes for CASSTAGGAGQSGEQFF.

The chain employs TRBV28 and TRBJ2-1, with 7 bases that match TRBD1. Per the germline V gene, CDR1 is MDHEN and CDR2 is SYDVKM. The V and J ends lost 3 bases and 1 base, in that order; junction bases with no gene match: 3. CDR3 length: 15 residues. For the CDR3, the DNA is TGTGCCAGCAGTTTTAACAGGGGATCCTACAATGAGCAGTTCTTC. Its protein is CASSFNRGSYNEQFF.

The sample holds a few counts of this clonotype. V and J are TRBV24-1 and TRBJ2-3; no clear D gene. Germline V CDR1 and CDR2: KGHDR, SFDVKD. The CDR3 consists of 14 residues. V lost 3 bases to trimming and J lost 7 bases, with 13 bases between them. CDR3 sequence (DNA): TGTGCCACCAGTGATAAGGGTCGCAGGAATACGCAGTATTTT. Amino acids: CATSDKGRRNTQYF.

This clonotype has a count of ten or more. V is TRBV7-2 and J is TRBJ2-5, with D unresolved. With 2 bases removed from V and 3 bases from J, the gap between germline ends came to 1 base. The CDR3 consists of 11 residues. Germline-derived CDR1 and CDR2 are SGHTA and FQGNSA. This chain's CDR3 is CASSLKETQYF. CDR3 nucleotide sequence: TGTGCCAGCAGCTTAAAAGAGACCCAGTACTTC.

Remarks on this clonotype: A much larger clone is a single base away; this may be a read error. The chain combines TRBV27 with TRBJ2-7, with 7 bases lining up with TRBD2. From germline, CDR1 is MNHEY and CDR2 SMNVEV (reference sequence). This CDR3 spans 17 amino acids. The trim removed 5 bases at V and 7 bases at J, leaving 20 bases unmatched. The CDR3 is CASSPPRDILREGEQYF. CDR3 coding DNA: TGTGCCAGCAGTCCACCCCGAGATATTCTGAGGGAGGGTGAGCAGTACTTC.

This clonotype was counted ten times or more. The rearrangement uses TRBV27 and TRBJ2-1; 7 positions match TRBD2. V was pared by 3 bases and J by 4 bases, with 3 bases of the junction left unmatched. The CDR3 sequence is 14 residues long. Germline assignment: CDR1 MNHEY and CDR2 SMNVEV (reference sequence). The CDR3 region is CASSFGREYNEQFF. CDR3 bases: TGTGCCAGCAGTTTTGGGCGGGAGTACAATGAGCAGTTCTTC.

In its sample, this clonotype was seen many times. The chain couples TRBV28 to TRBJ2-7; no clear D gene. From germline, CDR1 is MDHEN and CDR2 SYDVKM. Trimming took 3 bases from V and 7 from J, leaving 10 bases between them. The CDR3 is 12 amino acids. The CDR3 protein is CASSFGRLEQYF. The CDR3 nucleotides read TGTGCCAGCAGTTTCGGCAGGCTTGAGCAGTACTTC.

The gene calls are TRBV10-3 and TRBJ2-6; no clear D. Trimming cost V 0 bases and J 0 bases, with 15 bases left between them. Per germline, CDR1 ENHRY and CDR2 SYGVKD. The CDR3 spans 19 residues. CDR3 bases: TGTGCCATCAGTGAGTCGACTCTCGGGCCTATCTCTGGGGCCAACGTCCTGACTTTC. It is translated as CAISESTLGPISGANVLTF.

The chain uses TRBV6-1 and TRBJ2-7; D is unresolved. Trimming cost V 11 bases and J 3 bases, with 11 bases left between them. Germline CDR1 MNHNS, CDR2 SASEGT. This CDR3 is 11 amino acids long. CDR3 DNA: TGTGCCCTCCGCACCAACTACGAGCAGTACTTC. Protein product: CALRTNYEQYF.